This TCR beta chain was found in a study of cytomegalovirus exposure and HLA in healthy donors. Broader study findings: Usually a TCR sequence was rare, but some public TCRs were found in many donors. In the roughly 110 validation repertoires, about 94% of cluster scores exceeded 0, per a later analysis.

The table came from immunoSEQ multiplex PCR; TCRdb's copy has only in-frame clones and leaves some out. The sample includes roughly 150,000 clones, 90% to 97% of them seen just once. Worth noting for this clone: Antigen unknown.

Trimming shortened V by 4 bases and J by 3 bases, and 25 bases separated the two germline ends. The CDR3 is 18 residues long. CDR1 is SGDLS, CDR2 YYNGEE, per germline. The chain recombines TRBV9 with TRBJ1-2, with D tentatively TRBD1 (6 bases). The clonotype comes from a woman under 30 in good health and CMV-seronegative. The sample consisted of PBMCs. The CDR3: CASSLGQKISQLDYGYTF. CDR3 sequence (DNA): TGTGCCAGCAGCCTTGGACAGAAGATCTCTCAACTAGACTATGGCTACACCTTC.